The 20 T cell receptor beta chains below all came from one sample that was sequenced in a study of blood T cell repertoires in COVID-19. Produced via immunoSEQ multiplex PCR; TCRdb's table is partial and in-frame only. Here the sample spans around 250,000 clones, over 75% being singletons. Source material: peripheral blood. The source of these receptors is a human donor in a cohort sampled during active COVID-19.

The chain has TRBV9 and TRBJ2-7; 14 bases are shared with TRBD2. The trim removed 3 bases at V and 7 bases at J, leaving 6 bases unmatched. Germline CDR1 SGDLS, CDR2 YYNGEE. This CDR3 comprises 15 residues. Written as DNA, the CDR3 is TGTGCCAGCAGCGCGGCGGGACTAGCGGGGGAAGAGCAGTACTTC. This encodes CASSAAGLAGEEQYF.

The V gene is TRBV4-2, the J gene TRBJ2-7, with D unclear. The CDR3 spans 13 residues. Germline V gene sequence: CDR1 LGHNA, CDR2 YNFKEQ. V lost 4 bases and J 4 bases, leaving 11 bases between the germline ends. CDR3 amino acids: CASSPPGQYEQYF. CDR3 sequence (DNA): TGTGCCAGCAGCCCCCCTGGGCAGTACGAGCAGTACTTC.

This clone was counted a single time. The V call is TRBV3-1 (or the pseudogene TRBV3-2), the J call TRBJ1-3; tentatively, D is TRBD1 (6 bases). The germline V gene has CDR1 LGHDT and CDR2 YNNKEL (reference sequence). With 0 bases removed from V and 5 bases from J, the gap between germline ends came to 14 bases. This CDR3 is built from 16 residues. The CDR3 spells CASSQDPGTLRNTIYF. CDR3 sequence (DNA): TGTGCCAGCAGCCAAGATCCCGGGACACTTAGAAACACCATATATTTT.

The rearrangement joins TRBV6-2 or TRBV6-3 to TRBJ2-7, with 7 nucleotides matching TRBD1. This CDR3 region has 13 residues. The V gene end was trimmed by 5 bases and the J gene end by 3 bases; junction bases not matched to a gene: 4. Per germline, CDR1 MNHEY and CDR2 SVGEGT. The CDR3 nucleotides read TGTGCCAGCAGTAAGACAGGGAACTACGAGCAGTACTTC. This translates into CASSKTGNYEQYF.

The chain combines TRBV28 with TRBJ1-1, with TRBD1 matching 9 bases. This CDR3 contains 12 residues. Germline CDR1 MDHEN, CDR2 SYDVKM. Trimming took 6 bases from V and 11 from J; bases not matched to a gene: 7. In DNA form, the CDR3 reads TGTGCCAGCAGCCCTCGGGACAGGGTGGCTTTCTTT. Translation gives CASSPRDRVAFF. The whole variable domain, filled in from reference TRBV28 and TRBJ1-1, reads DVKVTQSSRYLVKRTGEKVFLECVQDMDHENMFWYRQDPGLGLRLIYFSYDVKMKEKGDIPEGYSVSREKKERFSLILESASTNQTSMYLCASSPRDRVAFFGQGTRLTVV.

The chain is built from TRBV7-2 and TRBJ1-2, with D unclear. Germline values: CDR1 SGHTA, CDR2 FQGNSA. V dropped 4 bases and J dropped 4 bases, with 13 bases sitting between them. The CDR3 has 14 amino acids. The CDR3 nucleotides read TGTGCCAGCAGCTCGAAGACCGGGTCCTATGGCTACACCTTC. This sequence encodes CASSSKTGSYGYTF. The full variable domain, completed using reference TRBV7-2 and TRBJ1-2, is GAGVSQSPSNKVTEKGKDVELRCDPISGHTALYWYRQSLGQGLEFLIYFQGNSAPDKSGLPSDRFSAERTGGSVSTLTIQRTQQEDSAVYLCASSSKTGSYGYTFGSGTRLTVV.

Here the CDR3 DNA reads TGCGCCAGTGACGACAGGGGGGACTCACCCCTCCACTTT. Protein product: CASDDRGDSPLHF. This chain joins TRBV10-2 and TRBJ1-6; TRBD1 aligns across 9 bases. Germline CDR1 is WSHSY and CDR2 is SAAADI. J gave up 10 bases and V 9 bases, and 7 bases lay outside the gene matches. The CDR3 contains 13 residues.

V usage is TRBV11-1 and J usage is TRBJ2-2, with 8 bases identical to TRBD1. Germline CDR1 SGHAT, CDR2 FQDESV (reference sequence). The CDR3 runs to 15 residues. J was trimmed by 6 bases and V by 1 base; bases with no gene match: 4. This CDR3 is CASSLVRTGPGELFF. CDR3 nucleotides: TGTGCCAGCAGCTTAGTACGGACAGGGCCCGGGGAGCTGTTTTTT.

V and J are TRBV10-3 and TRBJ2-3; 7 bases line up with TRBD1. V lost 10 bases, J lost 2 bases, and 9 bases stayed unmatched. The CDR3 sequence is 14 residues long. Germline V CDR1 and CDR2: ENHRY, SYGVKD. Here the CDR3 DNA reads TGTGCCACCAGAGACAGGGTGGTCACAGATACGCAGTATTTT. Residues: CATRDRVVTDTQYF.

This rearrangement joins TRBV4-1 to TRBJ2-5, with 8 bases identical to TRBD2. J lost 5 bases, V lost 1 base, and 6 bases had no gene match. There are 15 residues in the CDR3. Germline CDR1 is MGHRA and CDR2 is YSYEKL. CDR3 nucleotides: TGCGCCAGCAGCCAAGGGAGCGGGAGTGGGGAGACCCAGTACTTC. Its translation is CASSQGSGSGETQYF.

This chain joins TRBV11-1 and TRBJ1-1; D is uncertain. This CDR3 region has 13 residues. With 2 bases removed from V and 1 base from J, the gap between germline ends came to 5 bases. Germline V gene data show CDR1 as SGHAT and CDR2 as FQDESV (reference sequence). CDR3 DNA: TGTGCCAGCAGCTTATTAGCGAACACTGAAGCTTTCTTT. Residues: CASSLLANTEAFF.

The chain couples TRBV2 to TRBJ1-2; D gene unclear. The germline V gene encodes CDR1 SNHLY and CDR2 FYNNEI. The CDR3 totals 14 residues. V was shortened by 2 bases and J by 6 bases, with 13 bases between the two germline ends. The CDR3 DNA sequence: TGTGCCAGCAGTGAACTCGGTCGTGAGGATGGCTACACCTTC. This gives the protein CASSELGREDGYTF.

This sequence joins TRBV9 and TRBJ2-7, with TRBD1 as a possible D gene (6 bases). Germline V CDR1 and CDR2: SGDLS, YYNGEE. The CDR3 spans 14 residues. V dropped 4 bases and J dropped 2 bases, with 13 bases sitting between them. CDR3: CASSRTGNTYEQYF. As DNA, the CDR3 is TGTGCCAGCAGCAGAACAGGGAATACCTACGAGCAGTACTTC.

The V call is TRBV7-9, the J call TRBJ1-1, with 7 bases fitting TRBD1. This CDR3 contains 14 residues. Unmatched junction bases numbered 5, after V lost 5 bases and J lost 2 bases. CDR1 and CDR2 from the germline V gene are SEHNR and FQNEAQ (reference sequence). Here the CDR3 reads CASSRRTGNTEAFF. The CDR3 DNA sequence: TGTGCCAGCAGCCGAAGGACAGGCAACACTGAAGCTTTCTTT.

The chain employs TRBV2 and TRBJ1-1; 10 bases match TRBD1. The CDR3 spans 15 residues. V shed 5 bases and J 1 base; nucleotides not matched to a gene: 4. Germline lookup yields CDR1 SNHLY and CDR2 FYNNEI. The CDR3: CASSNRDRGNTEAFF. In DNA form, the CDR3 reads TGTGCCAGCAGTAACCGGGACAGGGGGAACACTGAAGCTTTCTTT.

This clone was detected only a few times. The gene calls are TRBV10-1 and TRBJ1-2; 12 nucleotides agree with TRBD1. CDR1 and CDR2 (germline): WNHNN, SYGVQD (reference sequence). The CDR3 sequence is 16 residues long. V dropped 8 bases and J dropped 2; count of bases not matched to a gene: 9. The CDR3 sequence: CASSSAGTGGNYGYTF. The CDR3 DNA reads as TGCGCCAGCTCCTCGGCCGGGACAGGGGGCAACTATGGCTACACCTTC.

The rearrangement links TRBV11-2 to TRBJ2-7; possibly TRBD1 for D (6 bases). Per the germline V gene, CDR1 is SGHAT and CDR2 is FQNNGV. Trimming removed 7 bases at V and 5 bases at J, with 12 bases between. The CDR3 is 12 residues long. CDR3 loop: CASTPQGHEQYF. The CDR3 DNA sequence: TGTGCCAGCACCCCACAGGGTCACGAGCAGTACTTC.

This clone was recorded once. V usage is TRBV6-5 and J usage is TRBJ1-1; possible D gene TRBD1, 5 bases. The V gene lost 7 bases and the J gene lost 1 base, with 10 bases spanning the gap. The CDR3 is made up of 13 amino acids. CDR1 and CDR2 (germline): MNHEY, SVGAGI. The CDR3 bases are TGTGCCAGCAAAATGACAGAGAACACTGAAGCTTTCTTT. Translated: CASKMTENTEAFF.

This clone was detected only a few times. The CDR3 region is CASSVVPRTGGRGETQYF. The CDR3, as DNA: TGTGCCAGCAGCGTAGTCCCTCGGACAGGGGGTAGGGGGGAGACCCAGTACTTC. The chain is built from TRBV9 and TRBJ2-5; 10 nucleotides line up with TRBD1. This CDR3 comprises 18 residues. CDR1 is SGDLS, CDR2 YYNGEE, per germline. The V gene end was trimmed by 0 bases and the J gene end by 5 bases; junction bases not matched to a gene: 13. Using reference TRBV9 and TRBJ2-5 for the parts outside the CDR3, the full variable domain is DSGVTQTPKHLITATGQRVTLRCSPRSGDLSVYWYQQSLDQGLQFLIQYYNGEERAKGNILERFSAQQFPDLHSELNLSSLELGDSALYFCASSVVPRTGGRGETQYFGPGTRLLVL.

This chain connects TRBV18 to TRBJ2-7, with D maybe TRBD1 (5 bases). The CDR3 sequence is 19 residues long. V was cut by 1 base and J by 0 bases, with 22 bases left in between. Germline V lookup: CDR1 KGHSH, CDR2 LQKENI. Written as DNA, the CDR3 is TGTGCCAGCTCACCACTATTCCGACAGACAACGATAAGCTCCTACGAGCAGTACTTC. Translated: CASSPLFRQTTISSYEQYF.